This TCR beta chain appears in the sequencing data of a study of shared clonotypes between healthy human individuals (dated by TCRdb to about 2020). Study-wide context: Two women and a few men aged 18 to 49 years were included in the cohort. For each donor, three plates each were used for CD4 naive and CD4 memory, two plates were used for CD8 naive, and one plate was used for CD8 memory. Blood TCR repertoires of several healthy adults were deeply sequenced to estimate repertoire size and the extent of clonotype sharing between individuals. To increase sequencing depth and limit assay-specific biases, TCR repertoire library preparation and sequencing were carried out by different laboratories using diverse techniques. Per donor, leukapheresis produced somewhere between about 0.85 and 8.9 billion PBMCs. What the authors observed across the whole study: Higher generation probabilities were observed for clonotypes shared by all four sorted-subset donors than for non-shared clonotypes. When a few donors were compared, the shared fraction of clonotypes was approximately 5% for naive CD4, approximately 3.5% for naive CD8, about 2.5% for memory CD4, and 0.4% for memory CD8. Larger estimated clonotype richness was generally found for naive subsets than for memory subsets. Pairwise subsampling indicated that sequencing depth was expected to affect the degree of clonotype sharing among donors. Because the study included only a small number of donors, the genetic and exposure-history diversity represented was limited. Even with the large sequencing depth, rarefaction of the sorted-subset datasets indicated that sequencing was incomplete. Only blood was sampled, and tissue TCR repertoires likely differ from those in blood.

CD8 naive samples consisted of CD45RO-negative cells that were positively selected for CCR7, yielding a CD45RA+CCR7+ population without TemRA cells. Healthy HIV-negative adults with no recently reported acute infections or vaccinations were included as donors. Every donor was a Caucasian adult living in Nashville, Tennessee, USA. After blood collection by leukapheresis, PBMCs were isolated using Ficoll-Histopaque density gradient centrifugation and then cryopreserved in the vapor phase of liquid nitrogen. Analytical flow cytometry was used to check the purity and quantity of every magnetically sorted T cell population. Each sorted fraction had its genomic DNA isolated and then quantified by UV absorbance on a Nanodrop 2000c. TCR CDR3 regions were amplified from genomic DNA by multiplex PCR using the deep immunoSEQ assay. For each cell subset, the extracted genomic DNA was distributed evenly across all wells of several immunoSEQ 96-well plates, and each plate served as one replicate. For sorted subsets, approximately 210 ng genomic DNA, equal to tens of thousands of T cell genomes, was loaded into each replicate PCR. Purified libraries were measured with a Qubit 3.0 fluorometer, size-checked on a Bioanalyzer 2100, and measured again with the KAPA Library Quantification kit. Each immunoSEQ 96-well plate was sequenced on its own single-read 150-cycle Illumina NextSeq 550 flow cell. Concerning the study's data processing: Because the immunoSEQ output held only junctional sequences and lacked quality scores, the filtering could not match the filtering applied to full-length reads. Sequences were annotated with PyIR, a Python wrapper for IgBLAST v1.9, using IMGT germline references to assign V/J genes and CDR3. Any read was removed if the V/J assignment was weak (E-value above 1e-6), the CDR3 was missing, or the read contained stop codons, out-of-frame junctions, or ambiguous translated residues. V3J clonotypes were defined by identical inferred V gene, J gene, and CDR3 amino acid sequence. The percentage overlap between two repertoires was calculated by dividing the number of shared unique clonotypes by the size of the smaller repertoire. Repertoire richness was assessed with RTK rarefaction, the Chao1 estimator, and Recon v2.1 estimates of unobserved clonotypes. Generation probabilities for all TCRbeta clonotypes obtained by the gDNA method from a few donors were computed using OLGA. TCRdb retrieved this table from immuneACCESS and kept in-frame rearrangements only. Not all clones are present; in checked studies, unresolved V genes account for under half, and no reason is known for the remainder. The DNA gave D and trimming, while V, J and clone size come from that table. Present in this sample are about 2.1 million clones, 80% to 95% of which were seen just once. The ten largest clones take up under 2% of the sample.

About this clone: Its antigen is still unknown. Base qualities are not at hand, and no much larger clone is one base apart.

V loses 4 bases at its end and J loses 3 bases; junction bases beyond the gene matches: 5. The germline V gene encodes CDR1 MNHNS and CDR2 SASEGT. Inclusive of the bounding cysteine and phenylalanine, the CDR3 is 16 residues long. Only the CDR3 DNA is retained, 48 bases long and in frame from the first base. Sample: naive CD8+ T cells from PBMCs. Reading the label with the study, this specimen's cell subset or site is: CD45RA+CCR7+. The receptor was derived from a man aged 18 to 35 in good health. Some clones in this sample may be carry-over from other donors' samples. The chain is made from TRBV6-1 and TRBJ2-2; 10 junctional bases match TRBD1. The DNA is TGTGCCAGCAGTGTGGGACAGGGGTTCGACACCGGGGAGCTGTTTTTT. It is translated as CASSVGQGFDTGELFF.